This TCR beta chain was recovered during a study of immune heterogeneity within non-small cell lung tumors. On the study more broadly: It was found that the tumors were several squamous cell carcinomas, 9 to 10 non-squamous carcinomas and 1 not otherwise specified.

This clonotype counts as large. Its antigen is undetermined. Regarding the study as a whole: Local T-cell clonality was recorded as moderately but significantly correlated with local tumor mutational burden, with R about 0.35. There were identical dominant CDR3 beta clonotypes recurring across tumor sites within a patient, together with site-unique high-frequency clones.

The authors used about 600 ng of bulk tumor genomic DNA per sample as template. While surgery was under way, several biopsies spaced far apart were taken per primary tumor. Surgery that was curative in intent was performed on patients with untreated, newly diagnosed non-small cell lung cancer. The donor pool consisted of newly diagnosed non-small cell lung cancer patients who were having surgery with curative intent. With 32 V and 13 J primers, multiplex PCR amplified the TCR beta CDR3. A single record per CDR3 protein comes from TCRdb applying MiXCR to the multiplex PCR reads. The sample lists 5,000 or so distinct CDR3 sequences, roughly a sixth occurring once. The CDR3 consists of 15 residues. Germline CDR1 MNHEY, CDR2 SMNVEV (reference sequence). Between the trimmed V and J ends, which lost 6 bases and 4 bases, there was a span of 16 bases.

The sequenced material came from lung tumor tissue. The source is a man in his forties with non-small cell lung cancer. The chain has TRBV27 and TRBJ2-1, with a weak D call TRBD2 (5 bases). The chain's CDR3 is CASSRHGGLYNEQFF. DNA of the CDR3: TGTGCCAGCAGCCGTCACGGAGGCCTTTACAATGAGCAGTTCTTC.